This T cell receptor beta chain was sequenced for a study of T cells after yellow fever vaccination. This clonotype was observed a few times. Each CDR3 protein is one row after TCRdb ran MiXCR on the 5' RACE reads. The sample contains about 170,000 distinct CDR3 sequences, around 10% of which appear only once. The CDR3 runs to 14 residues. J lost 9 bases, V lost 4 bases, and 10 bases had no gene match. Germline V gene lookup returns CDR1 SQVTM and CDR2 ANQGSEA. This chain joins TRBV29-1 and TRBJ2-1; 9 nucleotides agree with TRBD2. The specimen was CD8+ T cells sorted from PBMCs, collected 15 days after the yellow fever booster vaccination. The receptor's source is a young man who received the YFV17D yellow fever vaccine. CDR3 in DNA: TGCAGCGTTGCCGGCGGGGGGGCGTCTCGTGAGCAGTTCTTC. Amino acids: CSVAGGGASREQFF.